One sample yielded the 18 T cell receptor beta chains listed below, sequenced in a study of T cell responses to AZD1222 COVID-19 vaccine. Only in-frame clones appear in the TCRdb table, and some are missing; sequencing was by immunoSEQ multiplex PCR. Seen here are tens of thousands of clones, 90% observed once, and the top ten hold over 1.2%. The sample was peripheral blood, taken 28 days after the second AZD1222 dose. These receptors came from an adult who received the AZD1222 COVID-19 vaccine.

The chain recombines TRBV4-1 with TRBJ1-4; TRBD1 is a possible D gene (5 bases). Trimming left V 5 bases short and J 3 bases short, with 16 bases between. Germline CDR1 MGHRA, CDR2 YSYEKL. The CDR3 covers 16 residues. CDR3 nucleotide sequence: TGCGCCAGCAGCTCGGGACGGGGGGGAGCTAATGAAAAACTGTTTTTT. It yields the protein CASSSGRGGANEKLFF.

This clone was observed a handful of times. The chain joins TRBV7-9 to TRBJ1-1; the match to TRBD1 covers 12 bases. Unmatched junction bases numbered 11, after V lost 7 bases and J lost 5 bases. Germline loops: CDR1 SEHNR, CDR2 FQNEAQ (reference sequence). This CDR3 comprises 16 residues. The CDR3 protein is CASTFLGTGGRTEAFF. CDR3 DNA: TGTGCCAGCACCTTTTTAGGGACAGGGGGCCGGACTGAAGCTTTCTTT.

The rearrangement joins TRBV7-8 to TRBJ1-1; no clear D gene. The CDR3 spans 14 residues. Trimming took off 1 base at V and 0 bases at J, with 6 bases between the two ends. Germline V lookup: CDR1 SGHVS, CDR2 FQNEAQ. The CDR3 loop reads CASSLGTVNTEAFF. The CDR3 nucleotides are TGTGCCAGCAGCTTAGGTACTGTGAACACTGAAGCTTTCTTT.

The J gene is TRBJ1-2, the V gene TRBV29-1; D is uncertain. Trimming removed 3 bases at V and 1 base at J, with 3 bases between. CDR3 length: 11 residues. Germline V CDR1 and CDR2: SQVTM, ANQGSEA. In nucleotides, the CDR3 is TGCAGCGTTGACTATAACTATGGCTACACCTTC. Amino acid sequence: CSVDYNYGYTF.

This chain joins TRBV7-9 and TRBJ1-3; tentatively, D is TRBD1 (5 bases). V was cut by 5 bases and J by 0 bases, with 8 bases left in between. From germline, CDR1 is SEHNR and CDR2 FQNEAQ (reference sequence). This CDR3 has 14 residues. CDR3 sequence reads: CASSQGFSGNTIYF. The CDR3 DNA reads TGTGCCAGCAGCCAGGGATTCTCTGGAAACACCATATATTTT.

The rearrangement joins TRBV10-1 to TRBJ2-5; TRBD2 might be the D (6 bases). The V end was cut by 2 bases, the J end by 5 bases, with 6 bases between. The CDR3 consists of 12 residues. Germline assignment: CDR1 WNHNN and CDR2 SYGVQD (reference sequence). In nucleotides, the CDR3 is TGCGCCAGCAGTGAGGGGGGGGAGACCCAGTACTTC. This encodes CASSEGGETQYF.

This clone was observed a single time. The chain recombines TRBV5-1 with TRBJ2-3; 7 bases are a match to TRBD1. Germline lookup yields CDR1 SGHRS and CDR2 YFSETQ. J was trimmed by 3 bases and V by 0 bases; bases with no gene match: 4. The CDR3 contains 15 residues. CDR3 region: CASSLDGTVTDTQYF. CDR3 coding DNA: TGCGCCAGCAGCTTGGATGGGACAGTTACAGATACGCAGTATTTT. The full variable domain, its missing parts supplied by reference TRBV5-1 and TRBJ2-3, is KAGVTQTPRYLIKTRGQQVTLSCSPISGHRSVSWYQQTPGQGLQFLFEYFSETQRNKGNFPGRFSGRQFSNSRSEMNVSTLELGDSALYLCASSLDGTVTDTQYFGPGTRLTVL.

The chain is built from TRBV29-1 and TRBJ2-7; TRBD2 might be the D (6 bases). Trimming shortened V by 7 bases and J by 1 base, and 14 bases separated the two germline ends. This CDR3 spans 13 amino acids. Germline CDR1 reads SQVTM; CDR2 reads ANQGSEA. The CDR3 loop is CSAGGGLSYEQYF. CDR3 DNA: TGCAGCGCCGGCGGAGGGCTTTCCTACGAGCAGTACTTC.

The rearrangement joins TRBV13 to TRBJ1-1; TRBD1 aligns across 9 bases. The CDR3 is 19 amino acids. Germline trimming cut 5 bases from V and 4 bases from J; bases unmatched to any gene: 20. Germline-derived CDR1 and CDR2 are PRHDT and FYEKMQ (reference sequence). This CDR3 reads CASSMDRGYTATKGTEAFF. The CDR3 DNA reads TGTGCCAGCAGCATGGACAGGGGATACACTGCAACGAAGGGCACTGAAGCTTTCTTT.

This clone was seen once. CDR3 protein: CASSFLSSYEQYF. CDR3 bases: TGTGCCAGCAGTTTCCTAAGCTCCTACGAGCAGTACTTC. The rearrangement links TRBV27 to TRBJ2-7; D unresolved. The CDR3 has 13 amino acids. Germline CDR1 MNHEY, CDR2 SMNVEV (reference sequence). V was shortened by 3 bases and J by 0 bases, with 6 bases between the two germline ends.

This chain uses TRBV29-1 with TRBJ2-3, with 8 nucleotides matching TRBD2. The CDR3 length is 15 residues. The J segment lost 4 bases and the V segment lost 4 bases, leaving 10 bases of the junction unmatched. In germline, CDR1 is SQVTM, CDR2 ANQGSEA. CDR3 nucleotide sequence: TGCAGCGTTGGTGGTACGGGGGGGGGCCCAGATACGCAGTATTTT. Amino acids: CSVGGTGGGPDTQYF.

The chain employs TRBV4-2 and TRBJ2-1, with D uncertain. CDR1 LGHNA and CDR2 YNFKEQ come from the germline V gene. This CDR3 spans 16 amino acids. V gave up 1 base and J gave up 2 bases, with 12 bases separating them. The CDR3 here is CASSQAAVITYNEQFF. The CDR3 coding sequence is TGTGCCAGCAGCCAAGCCGCGGTAATTACCTACAATGAGCAGTTCTTC.

V usage is TRBV19 and J usage is TRBJ2-7, with D possibly being TRBD1 (5 bases). The CDR3 is 13 residues long. V dropped 4 bases and J dropped 1 base, with 8 bases sitting between them. CDR1 and CDR2 (germline): LNHDA, SQIVND (reference sequence). In DNA form, the CDR3 reads TGTGCCAGTAGTAATCCAGGGTCCTACGAGCAGTACTTC. Encoded protein: CASSNPGSYEQYF.

The CDR3 DNA follows: TGTGCCAGCAGCTCGAGACGGTCCCTTAATGAAAAACTGTTTTTT. It yields the protein CASSSRRSLNEKLFF. The V call is TRBV7-2, the J call TRBJ1-4; D gene unclear. The germline V gene has CDR1 SGHTA and CDR2 FQGNSA. The CDR3 runs 15 residues. Trimming took 4 bases from V and 4 from J, leaving 13 bases between them. Complete variable domain (other parts from reference TRBV7-2 and TRBJ1-4): GAGVSQSPSNKVTEKGKDVELRCDPISGHTALYWYRQSLGQGLEFLIYFQGNSAPDKSGLPSDRFSAERTGGSVSTLTIQRTQQEDSAVYLCASSSRRSLNEKLFFGSGTQLSVL.

This chain connects TRBV30 to TRBJ2-7; 11 nucleotides agree with TRBD1. The junction had 7 bases not matched to a gene; V was cut back by 5 bases and J by 1 base. The CDR3 is made up of 15 amino acids. Looked up from germline, CDR1 is GTSNPN and CDR2 is SVGIG (reference sequence). The DNA for the CDR3 is TGTGCCTGGGGAATTGGGACAGGGGGTTCCTACGAGCAGTACTTC. Protein: CAWGIGTGGSYEQYF.

This clone came up once. The rearrangement joins TRBV5-1 to TRBJ1-1; D call uncertain. The CDR3 length is 15 residues. The germline gives CDR1 SGHRS, CDR2 YFSETQ. The V gene lost 5 bases and the J gene lost 1 base, with 15 bases spanning the gap. The CDR3 DNA reads TGCGCCAGCAGTCCTGGAAAAGGGTGGAACACTGAAGCTTTCTTT. It yields the protein CASSPGKGWNTEAFF.

The V call is TRBV27, the J call TRBJ1-5; no clear D. Trimming took 11 bases from V and 7 from J, leaving 9 bases between them. This CDR3 has 10 amino acids. CDR1 MNHEY and CDR2 SMNVEV come from the germline V gene (reference sequence). In nucleotides, the CDR3 is TGTGCCCCAGCGTACCAGCCCCAGCATTTT. Amino acid sequence: CAPAYQPQHF.

For the CDR3, the DNA is TGTGCCATCAGTGGGCAATTAGGCTCCTACAATGAGCAGTTCTTC. Translated, it gives CAISGQLGSYNEQFF. V is TRBV10-3 and J is TRBJ2-1; D gene unclear. This CDR3 contains 15 residues. Germline CDR1 reads ENHRY; CDR2 reads SYGVKD. Trimming took 4 bases from V and 0 from J, leaving 10 bases between them.